Shown below are 19 T cell receptor beta chains from a single sample sequenced in a study of patients and donors after allogeneic stem cell transplantation. TCRdb itself ran the RT-PCR reads through MiXCR, one entry per CDR3 protein. In the table there are about 960,000 distinct CDR3 sequences, roughly 18% of which are singletons. Input material: blood, either unsorted or a sorted T cell fraction (not recorded which). The receptors derive from a human donor who was either an allogeneic HSCT recipient or a stem cell or donor lymphocyte infusion donor (not recorded which). It is not recorded whose cells these are; they may come from a transplant donor.

This clonotype was seen a handful of times. The rearrangement uses TRBV4-3 and TRBJ1-6; perhaps TRBD1 as D (5 bases). The CDR3 extends over 15 amino acids. V was pared by 1 base and J by 9 bases, with 13 bases between. Germline assignment: CDR1 LGHNA and CDR2 YSLEER. CDR3 coding DNA: TGCGCCAGCAGCCAAGTATGGGGGACTGCTTCACCCCTCCACTTT. Translation: CASSQVWGTASPLHF.

In its sample, this clonotype was seen a few times. The chain carries TRBV5-6 and TRBJ2-2; the match to TRBD2 covers 10 bases. Trimming removed 7 bases from V and 2 bases from J; junction bases left unmatched: 5. CDR3 length equals 15 residues. CDR1 SGHDT and CDR2 YYEEEE come from the germline V gene. This chain's CDR3 is CASQWTSGNTGELFF. For the CDR3, the DNA is TGTGCCAGCCAGTGGACTAGCGGCAACACCGGGGAGCTGTTTTTT.

This CDR3 is CASSWRGQIGGELFF. In nucleotides, the CDR3 is TGTGCCAGCAGTTGGAGGGGACAAATCGGCGGGGAGCTGTTTTTT. The V gene is TRBV27, the J gene TRBJ2-2; the D call may be TRBD1 or TRBD2 (6 bases each). The CDR3 contains 15 residues. Germline assignment: CDR1 MNHEY and CDR2 SMNVEV (reference sequence). V lost 4 bases to trimming and J lost 7 bases, with 16 bases between them.

V is TRBV19 and J is TRBJ2-1; D unclear. The CDR3 spans 15 residues. Germline lookup yields CDR1 LNHDA and CDR2 SQIVND (reference sequence). Trimming cost V 3 bases and J 0 bases, with 9 bases left between them. DNA for the CDR3: TGTGCCAGTAGTATGATGTGGACCTCCTACAATGAGCAGTTCTTC. Encoded protein: CASSMMWTSYNEQFF.

The J gene is TRBJ2-7, the V gene TRBV25-1; maybe TRBD2 (7 bases). With 7 bases removed from V and 5 bases from J, the gap between germline ends came to 15 bases. The CDR3 has 13 amino acids. CDR1 MGHDK and CDR2 SYGVNS come from the germline V gene. CDR3 sequence (DNA): TGTGCCAGCACCAAGGGGGGGGGCCACGAGCAGTACTTC. The encoded protein is CASTKGGGHEQYF.

The sample holds a few counts of this clonotype. This chain links TRBV20-1 with TRBJ1-5; D might be TRBD1 (5 bases). V was cut by 0 bases and J by 6 bases, with 9 bases left in between. This CDR3 contains 13 residues. CDR1 is DFQATT, CDR2 SNEGSKA, per germline (reference sequence). The CDR3 protein is CSAREGEGQPQHF. The CDR3 coding sequence is TGCAGTGCTAGAGAGGGGGAGGGTCAGCCCCAGCATTTT.

This clonotype has only a few counts. This rearrangement joins TRBV5-1 to TRBJ2-6; TRBD1 aligns across 9 bases. Looked up from germline, CDR1 is SGHRS and CDR2 is YFSETQ. Losses at the gene ends were 4 bases for V and 0 bases for J; bases not matched to a gene: 5. The CDR3 has 17 amino acids. The CDR3 sequence: CASSPGGQGSGANVLTF. In DNA form, the CDR3 reads TGCGCCAGCAGCCCGGGGGGACAGGGCTCTGGGGCCAACGTCCTGACTTTC. Drawing the rest from reference TRBV5-1 and TRBJ2-6, the complete variable domain is KAGVTQTPRYLIKTRGQQVTLSCSPISGHRSVSWYQQTPGQGLQFLFEYFSETQRNKGNFPGRFSGRQFSNSRSEMNVSTLELGDSALYLCASSPGGQGSGANVLTFGAGSRLTVL.

The chain employs TRBV27 and TRBJ2-3; tentative D call: TRBD1 (5 bases). The CDR3 runs to 16 residues. CDR1 and CDR2 (germline): MNHEY, SMNVEV (reference sequence). V gave up 5 bases and J gave up 1 base, with 16 bases separating them. CDR3 DNA sequence: TGTGCCAGCAGTCCTCCAGGGAATTGGGGCACAGATACGCAGTATTTT. Residues: CASSPPGNWGTDTQYF.

This clonotype has a handful of counts. The V gene is TRBV20-1, the J gene TRBJ1-4, with TRBD1 matching over 7 bases. The germline CDR1 and CDR2 sequences are DFQATT and SNEGSKA (reference sequence). After removal of 0 bases from V and 6 bases from J, the junction contained 4 bases not matched to a gene. The CDR3 covers 14 residues. The CDR3 protein is CSARDRQGDEKLFF. The CDR3 nucleotides read TGCAGTGCTAGAGATCGGCAGGGGGATGAAAAACTGTTTTTT.

The rearrangement uses TRBV5-1 and TRBJ2-6; D ambiguous. Germline assignment: CDR1 SGHRS and CDR2 YFSETQ. The CDR3 spans 16 residues. Trimming removed 0 bases at V and 3 bases at J, with 10 bases between. The CDR3 bases are TGCGCCAGCAGCTTGGCACAGCTTAATGGGGCCAACGTCCTGACTTTC. Translating gives CASSLAQLNGANVLTF.

This chain links TRBV20-1 with TRBJ2-1; 10 bases fit TRBD1. J gave up 1 base and V 6 bases, and 6 bases lay outside the gene matches. This CDR3 contains 15 residues. CDR1 DFQATT and CDR2 SNEGSKA come from the germline V gene (reference sequence). The CDR3 spells CSAKGQGGSYNEQFF. CDR3 in DNA: TGCAGTGCCAAAGGACAGGGGGGATCCTACAATGAGCAGTTCTTC.

The chain recombines TRBV12-3 or TRBV12-4 with TRBJ1-2; D ambiguous. The CDR3 length is 13 residues. Trimming took 2 bases from V and 3 from J, leaving 7 bases between them. The CDR3: CASSLRKYYGYTF. The DNA of the CDR3 is TGTGCCAGCAGTTTAAGGAAGTACTATGGCTACACCTTC.

This clonotype turned up a few times. This chain links TRBV25-1 with TRBJ2-1; D not resolved. Trimming cost V 2 bases and J 14 bases, with 10 bases left between them. Germline assignment: CDR1 MGHDK and CDR2 SYGVNS. CDR3 length equals 11 residues. In DNA form, the CDR3 reads TGTGCCAGCAGTGAAGTGGGTAGAGAGTTCTTC. This codes for CASSEVGREFF.

V usage is TRBV28 and J usage is TRBJ2-1, with 10 nucleotides matching TRBD2. In germline, CDR1 is MDHEN, CDR2 SYDVKM. CDR3 length equals 15 residues. Trimming cost V 6 bases and J 10 bases; bases outside gene matches: 12. The CDR3 region has the DNA TGTGCCAGCAGATTCAATAGCGGGAGGTTCGGCGAGCAGTTCTTC. Translated: CASRFNSGRFGEQFF.

The V gene is TRBV20-1, the J gene TRBJ2-1; possibly TRBD2 for D (6 bases). Between the trimmed V and J ends, which lost 5 bases and 6 bases, there was a span of 17 bases. Looked up from germline, CDR1 is DFQATT and CDR2 is SNEGSKA (reference sequence). This CDR3 is built from 14 residues. CDR3 region: CSAGKGLGGNEQFF. The DNA of the CDR3 is TGCAGTGCTGGGAAGGGACTGGGGGGCAATGAGCAGTTCTTC.

This sequence joins TRBV2 and TRBJ1-4, with unresolved D. Looked up from germline, CDR1 is SNHLY and CDR2 is FYNNEI. The CDR3 has 13 amino acids. V was shortened by 8 bases and J by 0 bases, with 7 bases between the two germline ends. The CDR3 nucleotides are TGTGCCAGCCATGGTACAACTAATGAAAAACTGTTTTTT. It specifies CASHGTTNEKLFF.

This clonotype was observed a few times. V is TRBV12-3 or TRBV12-4 and J is TRBJ2-1, with 8 bases aligning to TRBD1. Trimming cost V 2 bases and J 7 bases; bases outside gene matches: 4. CDR3 size: 14 residues. Here the CDR3 DNA reads TGTGCCAGCAGTTTATGGACAGGGTCTAATGAGCAGTTCTTC. Translated, it gives CASSLWTGSNEQFF.

The gene calls are TRBV6-1 and TRBJ2-1; 7 positions agree with TRBD1. The ends lost 8 bases at V and 6 bases at J; junction bases unmatched: 7. Germline V gene data show CDR1 as MNHNS and CDR2 as SASEGT. This CDR3 spans 13 amino acids. CDR3 loop: CASAETGSNEQFF. DNA of the CDR3: TGTGCCAGCGCTGAGACAGGGAGCAATGAGCAGTTCTTC.

There are a few counts of this clonotype. The chain's CDR3 is CSVERGQDYGYTF. The CDR3 DNA reads as TGCAGCGTTGAAAGGGGTCAGGACTATGGCTACACCTTC. The V call is TRBV29-1, the J call TRBJ1-2, with D possibly matching TRBD1 (5 bases). Germline V lookup: CDR1 SQVTM, CDR2 ANQGSEA. The CDR3 contains 13 residues. V was clipped by 2 bases and J by 3 bases, with 10 bases between them.